Listed below are T cell receptor beta chains from one sample, sequenced in a study of sequential checkpoint blockade in melanoma. The table came from immunoSEQ multiplex PCR; TCRdb's copy has only in-frame clones and leaves some out. The sample has approximately 31,000 clones; roughly 90% are singletons. The sample here was CD8+ T cells sorted from blood (inferred from file names), taken from a patient given nivolumab and ipilimumab in sequence. These receptors were taken from a human donor with melanoma. The CDR3 runs from the conserved cysteine through the conserved F or W. A D gene is named only where the DNA matches it firmly. Clone size appears in some rows only: once, few, many, or a class for an expanded clone.

>TRBJ2-1|TRBV5-1|-|16|TRBD2
TGCGCCAGCAGCTATCCGACTAGCGGATCCTACAATGAGCAGTTCTTC
CASSYPTSGSYNEQFF
>TRBJ2-7|TRBV27|-|19|TRBD1
TGTGCCAGCAGTTTATCCTTTCCACGGGGATCAGGGGGTTACTACGAGCAGTACTTC
CASSLSFPRGSGGYYEQYF
>TRBJ2-1|TRBV2|-|15|-
TGTGCCAGCAGTGACACTGGGGGGTCCTACAATGAGCAGTTCTTC
CASSDTGGSYNEQFF
>TRBJ2-7|TRBV5-6|-|14|-
TGTGCCAGCAGCTTGGTGGCGGGACCCTACGAGCAGTACTTC
CASSLVAGPYEQYF
>TRBJ2-2|TRBV5-1|-|13|-
TGCGCCAGCAGCGATGAGGGGGCCGGGGAGCTGTTTTTT
CASSDEGAGELFF
>TRBJ2-1|TRBV5-1|-|15|-
TGCGCCAGCAGCTTTCAGCTAGGAGCTGCAGCTGAGCAGTTCTTC
CASSFQLGAAAEQFF
>TRBJ2-7|TRBV19|-|14|TRBD1
TGTGCCAGTAGCACCGGGACAGGGAGCTACGAGCAGTACTTC
CASSTGTGSYEQYF
>TRBJ2-5|TRBV4-1|-|18|TRBD2
TGCGCCAGCAGCCTTGGAACGGCGGGAGGGCGGCCCCAAGAGACCCAGTACTTC
CASSLGTAGGRPQETQYF
>TRBJ2-7|TRBV19|-|13|-
TGTGCCAGTAGTACCCGGGACACCCACGAGCAGTACTTC
CASSTRDTHEQYF
>TRBJ1-2|TRBV7-4|-|18|TRBD1
TGTGCCAGCAGCCTAGGACAGGGCCTAAGTAGCCTTACATATGGCTACACCTTC
CASSLGQGLSSLTYGYTF
>TRBJ1-1|TRBV28|-|16|-
TGTGCCAGCATTGCCAGACCGGGAAAAATGAACACTGAAGCTTTCTTT
CASIARPGKMNTEAFF
>TRBJ2-2|TRBV13|few|17|TRBD1
TGTGCCAGCAGCTTAGAGAACAGGGGGTCGAACACCGGGGAGCTGTTTTTT
CASSLENRGSNTGELFF
>TRBJ1-2|TRBV6-6|-|14|-
TGTGCCAGCAGCAAGGGTGGGGCGGTGGGTGGCTACACCTTC
CASSKGGAVGGYTF
>TRBJ2-1|TRBV6-1|once|15|TRBD1
TGTGCCAGCAGTGAAATGGGGACAGGGTGGAATGAGCAGTTCTTC
CASSEMGTGWNEQFF
>TRBJ1-5|TRBV5-8|-|13|-
TGTGCCAGCAGCGGAGGTATCCGCCAGCCCCAGCATTTT
CASSGGIRQPQHF
>TRBJ2-7|TRBV7-2|once|15|-
TGTGCCAGCAGTCCCTATCCAGGGGGGACCTACGAGCAGTACTTC
CASSPYPGGTYEQYF
>TRBJ2-1|TRBV18|few|16|TRBD2
TGTGCCAGCTCGAACCCTAGCGGGAGGAGTGACAATGAGCAGTTCTTC
CASSNPSGRSDNEQFF
>TRBJ2-4|TRBV30|-|14|-
TGTGCCTGTACCAGGGGAGTAGCCAAAAACATTCAGTACTTC
CACTRGVAKNIQYF
>TRBJ2-2|TRBV2|-|15|TRBD2
TGTGCCAGCAGGATAGCGGGAGAGGGTACCGGGGAGCTGTTTTTT
CASRIAGEGTGELFF
>TRBJ2-1|TRBV4-3|-|18|TRBD2
TGCGCCAGCAGCCAAGATTTGGGGGGGGACGATACCTACAATGAGCAGTTCTTC
CASSQDLGGDDTYNEQFF